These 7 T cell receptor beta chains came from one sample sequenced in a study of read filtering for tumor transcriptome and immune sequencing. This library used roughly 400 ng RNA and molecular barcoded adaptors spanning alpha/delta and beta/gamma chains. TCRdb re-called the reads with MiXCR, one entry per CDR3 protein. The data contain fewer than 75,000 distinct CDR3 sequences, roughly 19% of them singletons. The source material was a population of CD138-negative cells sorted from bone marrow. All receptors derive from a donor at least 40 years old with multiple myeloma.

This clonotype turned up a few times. The chain's CDR3 is CSVTRDRVAGYTF. The DNA for the CDR3 is TGCAGCGTTACCCGAGACAGGGTAGCGGGCTACACCTTC. The chain has TRBV29-1 and TRBJ1-2; 7 nucleotides match TRBD1. The V and J ends lost 5 bases and 8 bases, in that order; junction bases with no gene match: 11. The germline gives CDR1 SQVTM, CDR2 ANQGSEA. This CDR3 spans 13 amino acids.

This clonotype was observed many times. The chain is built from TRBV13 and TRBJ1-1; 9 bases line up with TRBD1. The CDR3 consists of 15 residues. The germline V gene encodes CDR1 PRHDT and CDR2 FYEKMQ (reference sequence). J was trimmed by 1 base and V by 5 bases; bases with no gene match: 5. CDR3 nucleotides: TGTGCCAGCAGCGCGGACAGGGGTTGGAACACTGAAGCTTTCTTT. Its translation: CASSADRGWNTEAFF.

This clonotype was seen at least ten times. As DNA, the CDR3 is TGCGCCAGCAGCCAAGACCCGGGACAGGGAACAGAACACACTGAAGCTTTCTTT. Residues: CASSQDPGQGTEHTEAFF. The rearrangement uses TRBV4-1 and TRBJ1-1; 9 bases match TRBD1. Trimming at V came to 0 bases and at J to 3 bases, leaving 11 bases not matched to a gene. CDR1 and CDR2 from the germline V gene are MGHRA and YSYEKL. The CDR3 has 18 amino acids.

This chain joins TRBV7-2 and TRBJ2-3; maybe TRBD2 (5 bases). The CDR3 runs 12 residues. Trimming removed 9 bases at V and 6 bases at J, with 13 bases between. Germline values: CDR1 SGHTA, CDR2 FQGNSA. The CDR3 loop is CASTPGGDTQYF. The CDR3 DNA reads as TGTGCCAGTACCCCCGGCGGGGATACGCAGTATTTT.

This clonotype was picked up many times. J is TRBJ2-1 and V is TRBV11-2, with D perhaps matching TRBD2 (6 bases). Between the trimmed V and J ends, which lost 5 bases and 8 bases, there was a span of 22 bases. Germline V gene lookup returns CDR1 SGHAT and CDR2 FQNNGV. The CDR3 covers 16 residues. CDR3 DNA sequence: TGTGCCAGCAGCCCCAGAGGGGACTCGCGGGGCGATGAGCAGTTCTTC. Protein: CASSPRGDSRGDEQFF.

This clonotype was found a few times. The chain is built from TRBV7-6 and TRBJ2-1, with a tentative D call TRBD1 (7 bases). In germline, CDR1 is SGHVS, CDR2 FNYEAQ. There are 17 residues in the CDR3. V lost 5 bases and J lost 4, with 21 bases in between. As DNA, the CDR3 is TGTGCCAGCAGCCGTGCGTCAGGGGGGACGGTATACAATGAGCAGTTCTTC. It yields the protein CASSRASGGTVYNEQFF.

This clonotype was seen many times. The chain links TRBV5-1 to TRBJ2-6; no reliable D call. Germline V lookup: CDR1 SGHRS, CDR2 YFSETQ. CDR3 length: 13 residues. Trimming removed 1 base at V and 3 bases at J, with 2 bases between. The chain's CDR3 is CASSLNGANVLTF. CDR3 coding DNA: TGCGCCAGCAGCTTGAATGGGGCCAACGTCCTGACTTTC.